This entry is about one TCR beta chain. This clonotype was picked up many times. The target of this receptor is not known. Per-nucleotide qualities are absent, and no much larger clonotype sits a single base away. cDNA synthesis used template-switch 5'RACE with a primer carrying a 10-nucleotide random unique molecular identifier tagging each TCR transcript. Each sequencing run produced over 170 million TCR-beta sequences covering 15-18 subjects. The RNeasy kit was used to extract total RNA. The KAPA Real-time Library Amplification kit was used to amplify TCR-beta VDJ regions with primers for the TCR constant region and the 5'RACE anchor. Sample indexes and Illumina adaptors were added in a first PCR, after which library yield was increased in a second PCR. After Ampure bead purification, the TCR product of roughly 650 bp was size-selected on a 2% E-gel SizeSelection system. Before pooling, library quality was checked on a Bioanalyzer, concentration was measured with Qubit, and libraries were quantified with the Kapa Library Quantification kit. Paired-end 2 x 150 bp sequencing of the libraries was performed on an Illumina HiSeq 2500. To increase sequence diversity, roughly 24-32% phiX was spiked into each library pool. The study's own analysis went as follows. Quality-filtered reads were processed with the UMI-based MiGEC pipeline, and over 75% of raw TCR sequences were removed by the MiGEC pipeline during error correction. VDJ genes were aligned to IMGT germline references, and clonotypes were defined by unique CDR3 amino acid sequence plus V-J genes. Clonal expansion, Shannon diversity, and CDR3 relatedness (CalcPairwiseDistances, ClusterSamples) were evaluated with VDJtools, and phylogenetic trees were built with CLCbio workbench. Expanded clones were defined as having at least 8 unique UMIs, based on coefficient-of-variation modelling across technical triplicates. TCRdb reanalyzed the raw reads on its own, using fastp at Q25 for trimming and MiXCR for clone calling, and kept in-frame beta chains. Here each entry gathers all rows of one CDR3 protein and keeps the most common genes and DNA. TCRdb's processing, not the authors' own work, is the source of the V and J calls. The sample table lists about 50,000 distinct CDR3 sequences, about a tenth of them with a count of one. The ten biggest clones cover over 4% of the sample.

These data are taken from a study of neurological immune-mediated disorders (dated by TCRdb to the late 2010s). Study-wide context: Using UMI-based sequencing, the study compared peripheral blood TCR-beta repertoires from patients with HTLV-I-associated myelopathy (HAM/TSP), patients with multiple sclerosis, and healthy controls. The approximately 110 TCR-beta libraries included longitudinal samples, technical triplicates and paired sorted CD4+ and CD8+ T-cell subsets alongside PBMC samples. The cohort comprised 68 subjects: around 15 HAM/TSP patients, roughly 34 multiple sclerosis patients and around 20 healthy controls. Points the paper makes about the study in general: TCR clonal expansion was highest in HAM/TSP patients and lowest in MS patients, with MS patients falling below even healthy controls. Across subjects, expanded clones never shared an identical CDR3 amino acid sequence, which suggests that the TCR-beta repertoires in every group were private.

Libraries from unsorted PBMCs were made from 2 million PBMCs kept in RNAlater at -80 degrees C until RNA extraction. PBMCs were separated from peripheral blood using Ficoll-Hypaque density gradient centrifugation and then cryopreserved in liquid nitrogen. Trimming removed 2 bases from V and 0 bases from J, leaving 7 bases between the germline ends. CDR1 and CDR2, per the germline V gene, are MNHEY and SVGAGI. The CDR3 runs 15 amino acids, cysteine and phenylalanine included. CDR3 DNA only is kept here, 45 bases in frame from base 1. The receptor was derived from a man between 65 and 80 years old with HTLV-1-associated myelopathy (HAM/TSP). Rearrangement joined TRBV6-5 to TRBJ2-2; the D gene identity is not certain. Sequenced input: PBMCs. CDR3 region: CASSYGQSNTGELFF. At the DNA level, the sequence is TGTGCCAGCAGTTACGGCCAGTCGAACACCGGGGAGCTGTTTTTT.